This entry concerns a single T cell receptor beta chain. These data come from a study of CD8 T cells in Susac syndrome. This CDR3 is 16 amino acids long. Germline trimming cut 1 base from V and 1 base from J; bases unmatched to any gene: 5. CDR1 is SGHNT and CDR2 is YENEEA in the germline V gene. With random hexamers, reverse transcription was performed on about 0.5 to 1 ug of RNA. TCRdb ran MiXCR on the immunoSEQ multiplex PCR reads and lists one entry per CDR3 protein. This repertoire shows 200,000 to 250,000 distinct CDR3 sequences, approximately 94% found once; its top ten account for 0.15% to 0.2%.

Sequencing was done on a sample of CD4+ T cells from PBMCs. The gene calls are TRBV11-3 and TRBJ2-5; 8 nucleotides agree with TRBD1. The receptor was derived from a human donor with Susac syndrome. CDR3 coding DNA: TGTGCCAGCAGCTTAGGTTCGGGACAGGCCCAAGAGACCCAGTACTTC. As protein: CASSLGSGQAQETQYF.